This T cell receptor beta chain originates from a study of cytomegalovirus exposure and HLA in healthy donors. General study findings and limits: It was shown in a later analysis that HLA-associated TCR beta chains were more clonally expanded than other, equally common chains. In a later analysis, TCR beta V- and J-gene trimming showed a link to a missense DCLRE1C variant. The study labeled fewer than 200 TCR beta chains cytomegalovirus-associated.

Turning to this clone: No antigen is known for it.

13 Jbeta primers and 60 Vbeta primers were used for the PCR. Measured with immunoSEQ multiplex PCR; TCRdb has only the in-frame clones, and not every one. The sample holds 150,000 to 200,000 clones, around three quarters seen once. The sequence was collected from a man aged 50 or older in good health and CMV-seropositive. Sample: PBMCs.

This CDR3 reads CASSVGPDSNQPQHF. CDR3 nucleotides: TGTGCCAGCAGCGTAGGCCCAGATAGCAATCAGCCCCAGCATTTT. V gene TRBV9 combines with J gene TRBJ1-5; no firm D call. The germline V gene encodes CDR1 SGDLS and CDR2 YYNGEE. CDR3 length: 15 amino acids. Trimming took off 0 bases at V and 0 bases at J, with 7 bases between the two ends. Filled out from reference TRBV9 and TRBJ1-5, the complete variable domain reads DSGVTQTPKHLITATGQRVTLRCSPRSGDLSVYWYQQSLDQGLQFLIQYYNGEERAKGNILERFSAQQFPDLHSELNLSSLELGDSALYFCASSVGPDSNQPQHFGDGTRLSIL.